These 11 T cell receptor beta chains were sequenced from one sample in a study of blood T cell repertoires in COVID-19. TCRdb's table, derived via immunoSEQ multiplex PCR, lists solely in-frame clones and lacks some. The table includes fewer than 250,000 clones, around 88% detected once. The sample taken for sequencing was peripheral blood. These receptors originate from a woman of 80 years or more with COVID-19, enrolled during active disease.

The chain joins TRBV6-2 or TRBV6-3 to TRBJ1-5, with D possibly being TRBD1 (5 bases). The germline V gene encodes CDR1 MNHEY and CDR2 SVGEGT. This CDR3 region has 16 residues. With 0 bases removed from V and 4 bases from J, the gap between germline ends came to 13 bases. CDR3 region: CASSYSARGANQPQHF. For the CDR3, the DNA is TGTGCCAGCAGTTACTCCGCCCGTGGGGCGAATCAGCCCCAGCATTTT.

The chain couples TRBV7-8 to TRBJ2-1, with TRBD2 identical over 10 bases. Germline V gene lookup returns CDR1 SGHVS and CDR2 FQNEAQ. V dropped 4 bases and J dropped 10; count of bases not matched to a gene: 13. This CDR3 comprises 16 residues. CDR3 sequence reads: CASSSRSGGASREQFF. CDR3 coding DNA: TGTGCCAGCAGCTCCCGCAGCGGGGGGGCCTCAAGGGAGCAGTTCTTC.

The rearrangement uses TRBV5-1 and TRBJ1-4; 9 positions agree with TRBD1. This CDR3 has 16 amino acids. With 4 bases clipped from V and 0 bases from J, the junction kept 4 bases outside the gene matches. The germline V gene has CDR1 SGHRS and CDR2 YFSETQ. DNA of the CDR3: TGCGCCAGCAGCCCGGACAGGGGTTCAACTAATGAAAAACTGTTTTTT. Its translation is CASSPDRGSTNEKLFF. The whole variable domain, remainder taken from reference TRBV5-1 and TRBJ1-4, is KAGVTQTPRYLIKTRGQQVTLSCSPISGHRSVSWYQQTPGQGLQFLFEYFSETQRNKGNFPGRFSGRQFSNSRSEMNVSTLELGDSALYLCASSPDRGSTNEKLFFGSGTQLSVL.

The V gene is TRBV19, the J gene TRBJ2-5; 8 bases match TRBD2. Germline V gives CDR1 LNHDA, CDR2 SQIVND (reference sequence). The CDR3 loop spans 13 amino acids. After removal of 3 bases from V and 5 bases from J, the junction contained 2 bases not matched to a gene. The CDR3 loop is CASSIRGGETQYF. CDR3 DNA: TGTGCCAGTAGTATCCGCGGGGGGGAGACCCAGTACTTC.

The V gene is TRBV27, the J gene TRBJ1-2; D gene ambiguous. This CDR3 has 11 amino acids. Trimming took off 8 bases at V and 8 bases at J, with 12 bases between the two ends. Germline-derived CDR1 and CDR2 are MNHEY and SMNVEV (reference sequence). The CDR3 reads CASASREGYTF. CDR3 bases: TGTGCCAGCGCCAGTCGGGAGGGCTACACCTTC.

The chain uses TRBV3-1 (or the pseudogene TRBV3-2) and TRBJ1-5, with D hard to call. The germline CDR1 and CDR2 sequences are LGHDT and YNNKEL (reference sequence). The ends were cut back, 3 bases at V and 1 base at J, with 10 bases in the middle. The CDR3 covers 15 residues. The CDR3 here is CASSQGSGSNQPQHF. As DNA, the CDR3 is TGTGCCAGCAGCCAGGGCAGCGGGAGCAATCAGCCCCAGCATTTT.

CDR3 nucleotides: TGTGCCACCGGGACAGCCGCCTACGAGCAGTACGTC. It translates to CATGTAAYEQYV. The V and J genes are TRBV10-3 and TRBJ2-7; 7 bases are a match to TRBD1. The CDR3 length is 12 residues. V was clipped by 10 bases and J by 2 bases; unmatched bases: 5. Germline V gene lookup returns CDR1 ENHRY and CDR2 SYGVKD.

In this sample, this clone turned up once. The chain combines TRBV13 with TRBJ1-3, with 7 positions matching TRBD1. The CDR3 runs 15 residues. Trimming cost V 5 bases and J 4 bases; bases outside gene matches: 8. Germline-derived CDR1 and CDR2 are PRHDT and FYEKMQ (reference sequence). CDR3 nucleotides: TGTGCCAGCAGCACGAACCGGGACAGAGGAAACACCATATATTTT. Amino acid sequence: CASSTNRDRGNTIYF.

This chain links TRBV5-1 with TRBJ1-4, with a tentative D call TRBD1 (6 bases). The germline V gene has CDR1 SGHRS and CDR2 YFSETQ. The CDR3 has 16 residues. V lost 5 bases and J 8 bases, leaving 22 bases between the germline ends. The CDR3 nucleotides read TGCGCCAGCAGGAAAACAGGGAAAGAGGCTGGGGAAAAACTGTTTTTT. It encodes CASRKTGKEAGEKLFF. Full variable domain (outside the CDR3, taken from reference TRBV5-1 and TRBJ1-4): KAGVTQTPRYLIKTRGQQVTLSCSPISGHRSVSWYQQTPGQGLQFLFEYFSETQRNKGNFPGRFSGRQFSNSRSEMNVSTLELGDSALYLCASRKTGKEAGEKLFFGSGTQLSVL.

The CDR3 bases are TGTGCCAGCAGCCTAAACAGGGACCCTCCTTTAAACATTCAGTACTTC. Protein sequence: CASSLNRDPPLNIQYF. J is TRBJ2-4 and V is TRBV7-3; D may be TRBD1 (6 bases). The CDR3 runs to 16 residues. Germline-derived CDR1 and CDR2 are SGHTA and FQGTGA. V was cut by 5 bases and J by 6 bases, with 20 bases left in between.

Worth noting for this clone: This sample includes further DNA sequences coding for the same CDR3. This chain links TRBV5-1 with TRBJ1-5; a possible D gene is TRBD1 (5 bases). From germline, CDR1 is SGHRS and CDR2 YFSETQ. CDR3 length: 14 residues. With 4 bases removed from V and 4 bases from J, the gap between germline ends came to 12 bases. The chain's CDR3 is CASSPDSPNQPQHF. The CDR3 region has the DNA TGCGCCAGCAGCCCCGACAGCCCGAATCAGCCCCAGCATTTT.